The 27 T cell receptor beta chains below were found in one sample sequenced in a study of blood T cell repertoires in COVID-19. Here immunoSEQ multiplex PCR was the method, and the copy in TCRdb shows in-frame clones only, minus some. The table has more than 15,000 clones, about 88% seen once. Material: peripheral blood. The receptors derive from a man in his forties with active COVID-19.

The chain couples TRBV12-3 or TRBV12-4 to TRBJ2-1; weak D call: TRBD2 (6 bases). Trimming stripped 5 bases from V and 10 bases from J, with 12 bases between. The CDR3 is 12 residues long. The CDR3 region has the DNA TGTGCCAGCAGTGACGGGACTGACGAGCAGTTCTTC. As protein: CASSDGTDEQFF.

The rearrangement joins TRBV28 to TRBJ2-5; 14 nucleotides agree with TRBD2. The CDR3 covers 18 residues. The germline V gene has CDR1 MDHEN and CDR2 SYDVKM. After removal of 3 bases from V and 1 base from J, the junction contained 7 bases not matched to a gene. In DNA form, the CDR3 reads TGTGCCAGCAGTTTGACTAGCGGGAGGGCCCTAATCCAAGAGACCCAGTACTTC. Its protein is CASSLTSGRALIQETQYF.

This sequence joins TRBV14 and TRBJ2-7; 8 bases are a match to TRBD1. After removal of 5 bases from V and 4 bases from J, the junction contained 7 bases not matched to a gene. The V gene's germline CDR1 is SGHDN and CDR2 FVKESK. The CDR3 is made up of 14 amino acids. This CDR3 reads CASSYRTGLYEQYF. DNA of the CDR3: TGTGCCAGCAGCTACAGGACAGGGTTGTACGAGCAGTACTTC.

V usage is TRBV11-3 and J usage is TRBJ2-1; D remains unclear. Trimming pared 2 bases from V and 6 bases from J, leaving 5 bases between. CDR1 is SGHNT and CDR2 is YENEEA in the germline V gene. The CDR3 is made up of 12 amino acids. The CDR3 DNA sequence: TGTGCCAGCAGCTTAAAACTCAATGAGCAGTTCTTC. Translating it yields CASSLKLNEQFF.

The chain has TRBV4-3 and TRBJ1-6; 8 bases match TRBD1. Germline V gene data show CDR1 as LGHNA and CDR2 as YSLEER. The length of the CDR3 is 18 residues. Trimming cost V 0 bases and J 5 bases; bases outside gene matches: 9. Here the CDR3 DNA reads TGCGCCAGCAGCCAAGAGAGGCAGGGGGCTGGTAATAATTCACCCCTCCACTTT. Translation: CASSQERQGAGNNSPLHF.

This clone came up once. This sequence joins TRBV15 and TRBJ1-6; a weak D match, TRBD1 (6 bases). The ends were cut back, 4 bases at V and 9 bases at J, with 13 bases in the middle. The CDR3 totals 14 residues. Germline V lookup: CDR1 LNHNV, CDR2 YYDKDF (reference sequence). The CDR3 DNA sequence: TGTGCCACCAGCATAAAGACAGGCGCTTCACCCCTCCACTTT. Translating it yields CATSIKTGASPLHF.

This rearrangement joins TRBV7-8 to TRBJ2-3, with 14 bases lining up with TRBD2. Germline assignment: CDR1 SGHVS and CDR2 FQNEAQ. Trimming removed 5 bases from V and 4 bases from J; junction bases left unmatched: 2. This CDR3 spans 15 amino acids. Written as DNA, the CDR3 is TGTGCCAGCAGCGGGACTAGCGGGAGACCAGATACGCAGTATTTT. Protein product: CASSGTSGRPDTQYF. The full variable domain, completed using reference TRBV7-8 and TRBJ2-3, is GAGVSQSPRYKVAKRGQDVALRCDPISGHVSLFWYQQALGQGPEFLTYFQNEAQLDKSGLPSDRFFAERPEGSVSTLKIQRTQQEDSAVYLCASSGTSGRPDTQYFGPGTRLTVL.

The chain joins TRBV5-5 to TRBJ2-1; 12 bases align to TRBD2. The CDR3 runs 17 residues. Losses at the gene ends were 2 bases for V and 6 bases for J; bases not matched to a gene: 9. Germline V lookup: CDR1 SGHKS, CDR2 YYEKEE (reference sequence). For the CDR3, the DNA is TGTGCCAGCAGCTTACGGCTAGCGGGAGGGCTCTCCAATGAGCAGTTCTTC. It specifies CASSLRLAGGLSNEQFF.

This clone was seen a few times. V usage is TRBV30 and J usage is TRBJ2-7; the match to TRBD1 covers 7 bases. V was clipped by 4 bases and J by 0 bases; unmatched bases: 3. The CDR3 covers 13 residues. Germline CDR1 GTSNPN, CDR2 SVGIG (reference sequence). CDR3 nucleotide sequence: TGTGCCTGGACGACAGGGAGCTCCTACGAGCAGTACTTC. As protein: CAWTTGSSYEQYF.

This chain uses TRBV9 with TRBJ2-6, with a tentative D call TRBD1 (6 bases). Germline assignment: CDR1 SGDLS and CDR2 YYNGEE. The V end was cut by 3 bases, the J end by 4 bases, with 11 bases between. The CDR3 runs 15 residues. The CDR3 loop reads CASSGRTAGANVLTF. The CDR3 DNA reads TGTGCCAGCAGCGGGAGGACAGCCGGGGCCAACGTCCTGACTTTC.

This clone appeared once. The chain uses TRBV19 and TRBJ2-2; tentatively, D is TRBD1 (6 bases). Trimming removed 0 bases at V and 4 bases at J, with 12 bases between. From germline, CDR1 is LNHDA and CDR2 SQIVND (reference sequence). The CDR3 runs 16 residues. CDR3 residues: CASSIDLLGATGELFF. The CDR3 bases are TGTGCCAGTAGTATAGATCTGTTGGGGGCCACCGGGGAGCTGTTTTTT.

The genes are TRBV19 and TRBJ2-5; 8 positions match TRBD1. Unmatched junction bases numbered 5, after V lost 4 bases and J lost 4 bases. The CDR3 totals 14 residues. Per the germline V gene, CDR1 is LNHDA and CDR2 is SQIVND (reference sequence). As DNA, the CDR3 is TGTGCCAGTAGTAGGACAGGGAGGACAGAGACCCAGTACTTC. Protein product: CASSRTGRTETQYF.

The chain links TRBV18 to TRBJ2-3; D gene uncertain. The ends were cut back, 2 bases at V and 1 base at J, with 7 bases in the middle. This CDR3 spans 14 amino acids. CDR1 is KGHSH and CDR2 is LQKENI in the germline V gene. The CDR3 loop is CASSPIVGTDTQYF. The CDR3 nucleotides are TGTGCCAGCTCACCAATCGTTGGCACAGATACGCAGTATTTT.

This chain connects TRBV4-3 to TRBJ2-7, with TRBD1 matching 7 bases. Germline V gives CDR1 LGHNA, CDR2 YSLEER. This CDR3 comprises 22 residues. With 0 bases clipped from V and 1 base from J, the junction kept 24 bases outside the gene matches. CDR3 amino acids: CASSQDPKFYLRQGPGSYEQYF. CDR3 nucleotides: TGCGCCAGCAGCCAAGACCCCAAATTTTATCTGCGACAGGGCCCCGGGTCCTACGAGCAGTACTTC.

The chain has TRBV11-2 and TRBJ2-1; TRBD1 agrees at 9 bases. Looked up from germline, CDR1 is SGHAT and CDR2 is FQNNGV. Trimming cost V 1 base and J 5 bases; bases outside gene matches: 6. The CDR3 totals 16 residues. In DNA form, the CDR3 reads TGTGCCAGCAGCTTAGGCGGGACAGGGAGCAACAATGAGCAGTTCTTC. This encodes CASSLGGTGSNNEQFF. The full variable domain, rest sourced from reference TRBV11-2 and TRBJ2-1, is EAGVAQSPRYKIIEKRQSVAFWCNPISGHATLYWYQQILGQGPKLLIQFQNNGVVDDSQLPKDRFSAERLKGVDSTLKIQPAKLEDSAVYLCASSLGGTGSNNEQFFGPGTRLTVL.

The chain joins TRBV6-1 to TRBJ2-7; 7 bases are a match to TRBD1. CDR1 and CDR2 (germline): MNHNS, SASEGT. V shed 5 bases and J 2 bases; nucleotides not matched to a gene: 12. The CDR3 covers 16 residues. The CDR3 nucleotides are TGTGCCAGCAGTAAAGAGGGGGCGCGGGCGCCCTACGAGCAGTACTTC. It translates to CASSKEGARAPYEQYF.

This chain uses TRBV19 with TRBJ2-1; 12 positions agree with TRBD2. The J segment lost 4 bases and the V segment lost 6 bases, leaving 7 bases of the junction unmatched. The CDR3 is 16 amino acids. CDR1 is LNHDA, CDR2 SQIVND, per germline (reference sequence). The CDR3 loop is CASSGTSGRPYNEQFF. DNA of the CDR3: TGTGCCAGTAGCGGAACTAGCGGGAGGCCTTACAATGAGCAGTTCTTC. Combining the CDR3 with reference TRBV19 and TRBJ2-1 gives the whole variable domain DGGITQSPKYLFRKEGQNVTLSCEQNLNHDAMYWYRQDPGQGLRLIYYSQIVNDFQKGDIAEGYSVSREKKESFPLTVTSAQKNPTAFYLCASSGTSGRPYNEQFFGPGTRLTVL.

V gene TRBV7-2 combines with J gene TRBJ1-3; D is unresolved. CDR1 is SGHTA, CDR2 FQGNSA, per germline. The V end was cut by 1 base, the J end by 1 base, with 8 bases between. CDR3 size: 15 residues. The CDR3 region has the DNA TGTGCCAGCAGCTTAGGGCCCCAGTCTGGAAACACCATATATTTT. Translated: CASSLGPQSGNTIYF.

The chain is built from TRBV11-2 and TRBJ2-1; 9 nucleotides line up with TRBD2. Germline V lookup: CDR1 SGHAT, CDR2 FQNNGV. The ends lost 5 bases at V and 5 bases at J; junction bases unmatched: 7. The CDR3 loop spans 15 amino acids. The CDR3 loop reads CASSVPLAGNNEQFF. CDR3 sequence (DNA): TGTGCCAGCAGCGTTCCCCTAGCGGGAAACAATGAGCAGTTCTTC.

This chain connects TRBV6-5 to TRBJ1-4; D might be TRBD1 (6 bases). The V end was cut by 8 bases, the J end by 5 bases, with 15 bases between. This CDR3 comprises 14 residues. In germline, CDR1 is MNHEY, CDR2 SVGAGI. The CDR3 is CASAIRGKNEKLFF. The CDR3 DNA reads as TGTGCCAGCGCTATCAGGGGCAAAAATGAAAAACTGTTTTTT.

The J gene is TRBJ1-2, the V gene TRBV19; D is perhaps TRBD1 (6 bases). V lost 6 bases and J 2 bases, leaving 10 bases between the germline ends. This CDR3 is built from 13 residues. Per germline, CDR1 LNHDA and CDR2 SQIVND (reference sequence). CDR3 loop: CASRLGANYGYTF. Here the CDR3 DNA reads TGTGCCAGTAGGCTGGGGGCCAACTATGGCTACACCTTC.

The V gene is TRBV19, the J gene TRBJ2-5; D possibly corresponds to TRBD1 (5 bases). With 11 bases removed from V and 4 bases from J, the gap between germline ends came to 14 bases. Germline assignment: CDR1 LNHDA and CDR2 SQIVND (reference sequence). The CDR3 totals 12 residues. CDR3 residues: CASRQSGETQYF. For the CDR3, the DNA is TGTGCCTCCCGACAGTCCGGAGAGACCCAGTACTTC. The whole variable domain, filled in from reference TRBV19 and TRBJ2-5, reads DGGITQSPKYLFRKEGQNVTLSCEQNLNHDAMYWYRQDPGQGLRLIYYSQIVNDFQKGDIAEGYSVSREKKESFPLTVTSAQKNPTAFYLCASRQSGETQYFGPGTRLLVL.

CDR3 amino acids: CASSLGLLAWALFYEQYF. CDR3 nucleotides: TGTGCCAGCAGCTTAGGTCTCCTAGCGTGGGCTCTTTTTTACGAGCAGTACTTC. The genes are TRBV11-2 and TRBJ2-7; maybe TRBD2 (6 bases). Germline-derived CDR1 and CDR2 are SGHAT and FQNNGV. Trimming took 1 base from V and 4 from J, leaving 23 bases between them. The CDR3 has 18 residues.

This clone is a singleton in its sample. The chain combines TRBV2 with TRBJ2-2; 10 bases fit TRBD1. The germline V gene has CDR1 SNHLY and CDR2 FYNNEI. This CDR3 contains 18 residues. The ends lost 6 bases at V and 0 bases at J; junction bases unmatched: 10. This chain's CDR3 is CASSQGQGRFANTGELFF. The CDR3 bases are TGTGCCAGCAGCCAGGGACAGGGGCGGTTCGCGAACACCGGGGAGCTGTTTTTT.

This clone showed up just a few times. The chain uses TRBV30 and TRBJ1-3, with D tentatively TRBD1 (5 bases). CDR3 size: 15 residues. Germline V CDR1 and CDR2: GTSNPN, SVGIG (reference sequence). Trimming cost V 2 bases and J 0 bases, with 11 bases left between them. The CDR3 here is CAWSKTGVSGNTIYF. The CDR3 nucleotides read TGTGCCTGGAGTAAAACAGGAGTCTCTGGAAACACCATATATTTT. Full variable domain (outside the CDR3, taken from reference TRBV30 and TRBJ1-3): SQTIHQWPATLVQPVGSPLSLECTVEGTSNPNLYWYRQAAGRGLQLLFYSVGIGQISSEVPQNLSASRPQDRQFILSSKKLLLSDSGFYLCAWSKTGVSGNTIYFGEGSWLTVV.

This chain links TRBV6-2 or TRBV6-3 with TRBJ2-2; TRBD2 might be the D (6 bases). Germline V gene sequence: CDR1 MNHEY, CDR2 SVGEGT. Trimming shortened V by 2 bases and J by 5 bases, and 9 bases separated the two germline ends. The CDR3 totals 14 residues. CDR3 sequence reads: CASSYGTGTGELFF. DNA of the CDR3: TGTGCCAGCAGTTACGGGACTGGAACCGGGGAGCTGTTTTTT.

CDR3 sequence reads: CASSKSVVRYNEQFF. For the CDR3, the DNA is TGTGCCAGCAGCAAGTCGGTCGTTCGGTACAATGAGCAGTTCTTC. This chain links TRBV6-2 or TRBV6-3 with TRBJ2-1; unclear D gene. V gave up 6 bases and J gave up 4 bases, with 16 bases separating them. The CDR3 has 15 amino acids. The germline V gene has CDR1 MNHEY and CDR2 SVGEGT.